Presented here are 7 T cell receptor beta chains from one specimen sequenced in a study of blood T cells in healthy people across ages. Combining a sample-barcoded 5' primer with a J-beta primer mix, a second PCR ran for 7 to 11 cycles. TCRdb fed the 5' RACE reads into MiXCR, producing one record per CDR3 protein. The repertoire consists of 650,000 to 700,000 distinct CDR3 sequences, with approximately 52% occurring once and the leading ten covering roughly 13%. Input material: blood. These receptor sequences come from a woman at least 80 years old in good health.

At least ten counts were recorded for this clonotype. The chain joins TRBV20-1 to TRBJ2-1; TRBD2 might be the D (5 bases). The germline V gene has CDR1 DFQATT and CDR2 SNEGSKA (reference sequence). CDR3 length equals 13 residues. Deletions cut 5 bases from V and 8 bases from J, with 16 bases between. The CDR3 nucleotides read TGCAGTGCTGCGGGTGGCACCGACTATGAGCAGTTCTTC. Amino acid sequence: CSAAGGTDYEQFF.

This sequence joins TRBV29-1 and TRBJ1-1; TRBD1 matches 7 bases. Germline lookup yields CDR1 SQVTM and CDR2 ANQGSEA. V shed 6 bases, J shed 1 base, and the junction held 8 bases outside the gene matches. The CDR3 is 14 amino acids. For the CDR3, the DNA is TGCAGCGTCATGACAGGGAGGAGGAACACTGAAGCTTTCTTT. This gives the protein CSVMTGRRNTEAFF.

The CDR3 protein is CSVELQAYEQYF. In DNA form, the CDR3 reads TGCAGCGTTGAACTGCAAGCTTACGAGCAGTACTTC. V gene TRBV29-1 combines with J gene TRBJ2-7; D is ambiguous. V was shortened by 2 bases and J by 4 bases, with 9 bases between the two germline ends. This CDR3 contains 12 residues. Germline V gives CDR1 SQVTM, CDR2 ANQGSEA.

This clonotype was seen repeatedly, ten times or more. J is TRBJ2-7 and V is TRBV20-1, with a possible D match to TRBD2 (6 bases). Germline assignment: CDR1 DFQATT and CDR2 SNEGSKA (reference sequence). V shed 2 bases and J shed 0 bases, with 20 bases lying between them. The CDR3 is made up of 17 amino acids. CDR3 in amino acids: CSARYYRPGTSSYEQYF. The CDR3 DNA reads as TGCAGTGCTAGATATTACAGACCAGGGACTTCCTCCTACGAGCAGTACTTC.

This clonotype was counted only a few times. Being one base from a much bigger clone, this may be a read error. V gene TRBV5-1 combines with J gene TRBJ2-5, with a weak D call TRBD2 (5 bases). Trimming left V 4 bases short and J 11 bases short, with 27 bases between. Germline CDR1 and CDR2: SGHRS and YFSETQ. The CDR3 contains 16 residues. CDR3 amino acids: CASSLRASYMGDEQYF. CDR3 nucleotide sequence: TGCGCCAGCAGCCTGCGGGCCAGCTATATGGGCGATGAGCAGTACTTC.

The chain has TRBV6-6 and TRBJ2-6; 7 positions agree with TRBD1. In germline, CDR1 is MNHNY, CDR2 SVGAGI (reference sequence). There are 14 residues in the CDR3. The ends lost 8 bases at V and 3 bases at J; junction bases unmatched: 4. CDR3 DNA: TGTGCCAGCTACACAGGGGATGGGGCCAACGTCCTGACTTTC. It yields the protein CASYTGDGANVLTF.

There are many counts of this clonotype. The chain couples TRBV5-1 to TRBJ2-7, with D possibly being TRBD2 (6 bases). The CDR3 consists of 16 residues. Germline V gene data show CDR1 as SGHRS and CDR2 as YFSETQ. V gave up 4 bases and J gave up 0 bases, with 17 bases separating them. The CDR3 loop reads CASSPSKQDYSYEQYF. DNA of the CDR3: TGCGCCAGCAGCCCATCAAAACAGGACTACTCCTACGAGCAGTACTTC.